This T cell receptor beta chain emerged from a study of cytomegalovirus exposure and HLA in healthy donors. Study at large: When 398 donors were genotyped, about 86% of them were found to fall in the Caucasian-associated ancestry cluster.

A note on this clone: The antigen remains unidentified.

Points from the study as a whole: The authors considered a cluster of highly shared sequence variants likely to be a sequencing artifact. Over 150 TCR beta chains were listed as cytomegalovirus-associated.

Germline V gene lookup returns CDR1 SGHDT and CDR2 YYEEEE. The trim removed 3 bases at V and 6 bases at J, leaving 10 bases unmatched. This CDR3 has 16 amino acids. Primers included in the PCR were 60 Vbeta and 13 Jbeta primers. This table comes from immunoSEQ multiplex PCR, and its TCRdb copy is limited to in-frame clones, with some not included. Here the sample table reports about 58,000 clones. This clonotype originated in a woman aged 18-35 years in good health and CMV-seronegative. The sequenced material came from PBMCs. This sequence joins TRBV5-6 and TRBJ2-7, with 12 bases lining up with TRBD2. Written as DNA, the CDR3 is TGTGCCAGCAGCTGGGCCCTAGCGGGAGGGCTCCGCGAGCAGTACTTC. Its translation is CASSWALAGGLREQYF.